This TCR beta chain was found in a study of T cells in localized non-small cell lung cancer (dated by TCRdb to the early 2020s). At the level of the whole study: T cell repertoires of 200 to 300 early-stage NSCLC patients were analyzed, with tumors being compared against uninvolved tumor-adjacent lungs. The cohort consisted of approximately 240 treatment-naive NSCLC patients whose localized lung tumors had been resected. NSCLC patients had a mean age of approximately 66 years, and 129 were male and 107 female.

The immunoSEQ Assay was used to sequence TCR beta CDR3 regions from DNA. The study's own analysis went as follows. T cell density was computed as TCR beta template counts normalized to usable DNA estimated by amplifying housekeeping genes. Richness was estimated with the preseqR package, extrapolating to 400,000 templates for PBMC samples and 120,000 templates for tissue samples. Clonality was defined by subtracting Pielou's evenness from one. To identify tissue-enriched TCRs, differential abundance testing was run on productive amino-acid clonotypes with a minimum total count of 5 and an alpha of 0.1. The Jaccard Index and the Morisita Overlap Index were used to measure repertoire overlap between compartments. GLIPH clustered TCR beta CDR3s with public tetramer-defined viral CDR3s; viral motifs required at least three viral sequences plus V-gene enrichment. The table comes from immuneACCESS by way of TCRdb, which keeps in-frame sequences with V and J called. Part of the clones is missing from these tables; in studies checked, under half for an unresolved V gene and the rest for unknown reasons. For V, J and clone size, that table is used; D and trimming come from the DNA. The sample contains around 2,000 clones, about a third of them found a single time. Clones ranked in the top ten supply about 6.9% of the sample.

General study outcomes and caveats: Uninvolved tumor-adjacent lung showed the highest T cell clonality, higher than tumor, which suggests more focused antigenic responses in the uninvolved tumor-adjacent lung. Because multi-region tumor sequencing was not done, intratumor heterogeneity could not be ruled out. Higher blood T cell density associated with longer overall survival, while higher adjacent-lung clonality associated with shorter survival. A median of 57 of the top 100 tumor clones turned up in the paired uninvolved adjacent lung, and 28 of those clones also ranked among the top 100 of that same adjacent lung. Because of the exploratory design, TCR variables were selected using unadjusted p-values without false-discovery rate correction.

A remark on this clone: Its antigen remains undetermined. No qualities accompany the bases; no much larger clone lies one base away.

At diagnosis, tumor, uninvolved tumor-adjacent lung and peripheral blood were collected and then preserved as a mix of FFPE and fresh-frozen material. Including cysteine and phenylalanine, the CDR3 has 14 amino acids. The read is trimmed to its CDR3 DNA, 42 bases read in frame from base 1. The germline V gene (reference sequence) provides CDR1 SGHAT and CDR2 FQDESV. V and J lose 5 bases and 4 bases, and a span of 11 bases separates them. The sequence was collected from a male donor older than 55 with stage I squamous cell lung carcinoma. The V and J segments used are TRBV11-1 and TRBJ1-4; the D gene assignment is ambiguous. The sample here was lung tumor tissue, taken before any cancer treatment. The nucleotides are TGTGCCAGCAGCACCGACACGTTTAATGAAAAACTGTTTTTT. Translated, this gives CASSTDTFNEKLFF.